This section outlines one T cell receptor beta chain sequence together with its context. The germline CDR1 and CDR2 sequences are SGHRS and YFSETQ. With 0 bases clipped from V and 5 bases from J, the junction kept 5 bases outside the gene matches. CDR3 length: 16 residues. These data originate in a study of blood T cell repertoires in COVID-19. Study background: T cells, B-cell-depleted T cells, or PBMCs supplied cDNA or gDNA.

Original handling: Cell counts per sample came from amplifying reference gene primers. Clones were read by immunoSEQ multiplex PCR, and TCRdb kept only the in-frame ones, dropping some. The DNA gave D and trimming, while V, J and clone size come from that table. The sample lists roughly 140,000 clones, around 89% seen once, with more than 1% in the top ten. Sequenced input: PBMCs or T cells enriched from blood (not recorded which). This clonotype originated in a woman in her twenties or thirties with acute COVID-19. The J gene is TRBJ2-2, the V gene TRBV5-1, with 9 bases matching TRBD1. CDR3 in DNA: TGCGCCAGCAGCTTGGTCAGGACAGGGGAAACCGGGGAGCTGTTTTTT. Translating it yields CASSLVRTGETGELFF.